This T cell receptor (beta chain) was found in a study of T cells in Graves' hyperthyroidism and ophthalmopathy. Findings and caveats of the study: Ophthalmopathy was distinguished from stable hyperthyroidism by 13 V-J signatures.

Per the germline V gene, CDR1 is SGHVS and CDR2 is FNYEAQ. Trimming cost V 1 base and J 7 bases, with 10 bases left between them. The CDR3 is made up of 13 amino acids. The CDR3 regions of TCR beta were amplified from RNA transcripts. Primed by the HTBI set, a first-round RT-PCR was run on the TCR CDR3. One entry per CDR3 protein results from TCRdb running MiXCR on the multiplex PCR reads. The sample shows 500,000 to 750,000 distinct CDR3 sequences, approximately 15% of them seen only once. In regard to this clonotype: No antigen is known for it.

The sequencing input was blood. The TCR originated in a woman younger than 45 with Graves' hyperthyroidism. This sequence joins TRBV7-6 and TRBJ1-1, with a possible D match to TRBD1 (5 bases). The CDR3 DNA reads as TGTGCCAGCAGCTTAGTCTACGGGGGTGAAGCTTTCTTT. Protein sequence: CASSLVYGGEAFF.